This T cell receptor beta chain was recorded in a study of OX40 agonist ivuxolimab in advanced cancers. Overall study context: Patients with prior anti-PD-1, anti-PD-L1 or anti-CTLA-4 therapy were eligible; about 41% had some.

General study findings and limits: Clonal expansion was seen in CD4+ and CD8+ blood T cells by week 6 at 0.1 to 3.0 mg/kg. Certain nonresponders likewise exhibited a low normalized T-cell clonal expansion.

The method was immunoSEQ multiplex PCR; TCRdb's version includes in-frame clones alone and lacks a portion of them. The sample lists some 71,000 clones; roughly nine tenths were seen once. For this clone: Its cognate antigen is unknown.

Trimming stripped 4 bases from V and 5 bases from J, with 12 bases between. CDR3 size: 13 residues. Germline-derived CDR1 and CDR2 are SGHAT and FQNNGV. This chain connects TRBV11-2 to TRBJ2-7; D gene uncertain. The source was CD4+ or CD8+ T cells sorted from blood, collected in a trial of the OX40 agonist ivuxolimab. This TCR came from an adult with an advanced solid tumor such as melanoma, head and neck, liver or kidney cancer. CDR3 sequence (DNA): TGTGCCAGCAGCTCCGGGCCCCTAGACGAGCAGTACTTC. Translation: CASSSGPLDEQYF.